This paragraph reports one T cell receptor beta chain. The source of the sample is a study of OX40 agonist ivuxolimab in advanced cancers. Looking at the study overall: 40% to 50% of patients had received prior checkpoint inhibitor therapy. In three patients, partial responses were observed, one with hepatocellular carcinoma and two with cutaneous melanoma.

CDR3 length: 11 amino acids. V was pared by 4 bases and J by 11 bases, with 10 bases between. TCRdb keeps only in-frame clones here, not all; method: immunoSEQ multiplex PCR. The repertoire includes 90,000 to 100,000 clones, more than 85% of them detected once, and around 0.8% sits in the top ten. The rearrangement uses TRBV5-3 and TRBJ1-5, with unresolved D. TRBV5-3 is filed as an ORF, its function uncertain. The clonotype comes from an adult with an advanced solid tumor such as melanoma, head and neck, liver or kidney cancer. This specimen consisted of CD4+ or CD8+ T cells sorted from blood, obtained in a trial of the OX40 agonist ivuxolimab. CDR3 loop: CARSPASAQHF. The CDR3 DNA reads TGTGCCAGAAGCCCCGCCTCCGCCCAGCATTTT.